The T cell receptor beta chain under discussion was sequenced for a study of shared clonotypes between healthy human individuals. Study-wide findings and caveats: Inspection by rarefaction showed sorted-subset sequencing to be incomplete despite large depth.

Germline assignment: CDR1 MDHEN and CDR2 SYDVKM. The ends lost 6 bases at V and 0 bases at J; junction bases unmatched: 4. The CDR3 is 14 residues long. With respect to this clone: Its antigen remains unidentified.

Researchers partitioned CD4+ cells into CD45RA+ naive and CD45RA-negative memory subsets. The test was conducted at deep level. Genomic DNA of every subset was divided equally among multiple immunoSEQ plates. The method was immunoSEQ multiplex PCR; TCRdb's version includes in-frame clones alone and lacks a portion of them. The sample holds 550,000 to 800,000 clones, about 74% seen once. The receptor comes from a woman in her twenties or thirties in good health. The chain is built from TRBV28 and TRBJ1-2; the match to TRBD1 covers 7 bases. The sequenced material came from memory CD4+ T cells sorted from blood. Specified subset: CD45RA-negative fraction. The CDR3 reads CASSRQGSNYGYTF. The DNA for the CDR3 is TGTGCCAGCAGCCGACAGGGATCTAACTATGGCTACACCTTC.